This record concerns one T cell receptor beta chain sequence. Repertoires were generated with immunoSEQ multiplex PCR, while TCRdb's copy carries only in-frame clones and drops some. The sample records more than 65,000 clones, 85% to 95% being singletons. This entry is derived from a study of technical replicates of blood from a few donors. Germline V CDR1 and CDR2: SNHLY, FYNNEI. The CDR3 is made up of 16 amino acids. V shed 6 bases and J 2 bases; nucleotides not matched to a gene: 9. The rearrangement joins TRBV2 to TRBJ2-1; 8 nucleotides match TRBD2. This receptor was identified in a human donor in good health. Material: T cells isolated from PBMCs. The CDR3 DNA is TGTGCCAGCAGGGAGTGGATTAGCGGGGCCTACAATGAGCAGTTCTTC. Protein: CASREWISGAYNEQFF.